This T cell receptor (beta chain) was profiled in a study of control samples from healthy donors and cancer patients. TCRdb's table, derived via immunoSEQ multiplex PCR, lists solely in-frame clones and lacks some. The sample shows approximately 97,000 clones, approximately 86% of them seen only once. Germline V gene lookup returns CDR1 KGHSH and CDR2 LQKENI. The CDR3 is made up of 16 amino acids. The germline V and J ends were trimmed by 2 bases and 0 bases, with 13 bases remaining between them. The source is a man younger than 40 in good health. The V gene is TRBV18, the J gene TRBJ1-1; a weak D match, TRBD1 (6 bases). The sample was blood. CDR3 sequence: CASSPNTGRLNTEAFF. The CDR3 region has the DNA TGTGCCAGCTCACCAAATACAGGGAGGTTGAACACTGAAGCTTTCTTT.